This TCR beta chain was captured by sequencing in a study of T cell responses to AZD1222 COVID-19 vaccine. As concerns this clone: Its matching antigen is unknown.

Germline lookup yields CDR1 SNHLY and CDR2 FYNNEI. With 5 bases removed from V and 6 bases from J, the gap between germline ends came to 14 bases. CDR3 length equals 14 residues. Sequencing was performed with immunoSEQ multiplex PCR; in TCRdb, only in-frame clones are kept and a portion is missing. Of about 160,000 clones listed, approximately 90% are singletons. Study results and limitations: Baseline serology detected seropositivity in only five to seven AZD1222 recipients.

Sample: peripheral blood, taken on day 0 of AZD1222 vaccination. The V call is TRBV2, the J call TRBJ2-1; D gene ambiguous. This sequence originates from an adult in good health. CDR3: CASSSLQLVNEQFF. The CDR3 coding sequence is TGTGCCAGCAGTTCCCTCCAGTTAGTCAATGAGCAGTTCTTC.